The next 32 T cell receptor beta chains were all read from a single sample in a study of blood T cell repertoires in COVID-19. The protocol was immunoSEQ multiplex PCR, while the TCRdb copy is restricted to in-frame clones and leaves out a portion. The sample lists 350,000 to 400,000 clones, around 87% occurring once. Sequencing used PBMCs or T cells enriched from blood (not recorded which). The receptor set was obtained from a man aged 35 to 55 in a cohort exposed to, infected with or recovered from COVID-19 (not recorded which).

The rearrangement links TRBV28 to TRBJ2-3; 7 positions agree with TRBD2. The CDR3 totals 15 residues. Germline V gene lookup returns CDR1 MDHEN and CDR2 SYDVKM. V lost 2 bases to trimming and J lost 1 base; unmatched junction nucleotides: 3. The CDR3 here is CASSLGGGGTDTQYF. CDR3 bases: TGTGCCAGCAGTTTAGGCGGGGGTGGCACAGATACGCAGTATTTT.

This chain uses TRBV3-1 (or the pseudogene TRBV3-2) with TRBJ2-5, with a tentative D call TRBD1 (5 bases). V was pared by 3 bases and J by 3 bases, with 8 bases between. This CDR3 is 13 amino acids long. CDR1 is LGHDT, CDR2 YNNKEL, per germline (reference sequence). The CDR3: CASSQAGKETQYF. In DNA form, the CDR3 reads TGTGCCAGCAGCCAGGCAGGGAAAGAGACCCAGTACTTC.

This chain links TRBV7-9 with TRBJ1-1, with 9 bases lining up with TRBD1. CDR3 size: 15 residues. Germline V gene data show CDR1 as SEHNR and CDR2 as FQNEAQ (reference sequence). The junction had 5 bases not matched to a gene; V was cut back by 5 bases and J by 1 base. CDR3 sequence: CASSRTGGANTEAFF. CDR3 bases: TGTGCCAGCAGCCGTACAGGGGGCGCGAACACTGAAGCTTTCTTT.

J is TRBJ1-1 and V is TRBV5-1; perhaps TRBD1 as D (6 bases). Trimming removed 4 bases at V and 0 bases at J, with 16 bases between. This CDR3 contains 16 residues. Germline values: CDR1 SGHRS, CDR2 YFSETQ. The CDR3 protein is CASSDLSGQLNTEAFF. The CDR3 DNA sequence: TGCGCCAGCAGCGACCTTTCCGGACAGCTGAACACTGAAGCTTTCTTT.

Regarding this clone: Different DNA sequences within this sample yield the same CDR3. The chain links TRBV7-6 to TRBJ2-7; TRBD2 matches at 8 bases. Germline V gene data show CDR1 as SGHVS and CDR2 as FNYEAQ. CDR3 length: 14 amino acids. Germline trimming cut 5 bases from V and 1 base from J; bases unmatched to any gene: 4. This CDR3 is CASSLGGGSYEQYF. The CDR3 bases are TGTGCCAGCAGCCTCGGGGGGGGATCCTACGAGCAGTACTTC.

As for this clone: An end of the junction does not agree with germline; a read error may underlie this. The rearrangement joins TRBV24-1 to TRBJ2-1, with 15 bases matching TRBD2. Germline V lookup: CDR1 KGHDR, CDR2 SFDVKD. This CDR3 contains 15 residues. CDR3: CATSDQGLAGGPMIF. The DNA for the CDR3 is TGTGCCACCAGTGACCAAGGACTAGCGGGAGGGCCAATGATCTTC.

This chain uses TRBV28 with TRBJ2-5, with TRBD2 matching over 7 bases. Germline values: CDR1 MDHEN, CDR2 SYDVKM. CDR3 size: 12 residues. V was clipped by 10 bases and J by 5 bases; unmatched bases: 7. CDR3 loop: CATATSWETQYF. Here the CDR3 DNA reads TGTGCCACCGCGACTAGCTGGGAGACCCAGTACTTC.

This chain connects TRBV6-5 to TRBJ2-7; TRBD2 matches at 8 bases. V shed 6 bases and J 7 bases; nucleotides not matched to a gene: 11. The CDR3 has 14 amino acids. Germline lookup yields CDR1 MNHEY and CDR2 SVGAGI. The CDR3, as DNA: TGTGCCAGCAGATCACGGGAGGGCCGCTGGGAGCAGTACTTC. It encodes CASRSREGRWEQYF.

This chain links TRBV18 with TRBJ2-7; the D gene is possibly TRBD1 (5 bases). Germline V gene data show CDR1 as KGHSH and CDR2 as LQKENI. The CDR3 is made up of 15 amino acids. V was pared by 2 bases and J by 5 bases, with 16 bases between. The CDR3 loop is CASSPGAFKNNEQYF. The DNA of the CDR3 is TGTGCCAGCTCACCAGGGGCCTTTAAGAACAACGAGCAGTACTTC.

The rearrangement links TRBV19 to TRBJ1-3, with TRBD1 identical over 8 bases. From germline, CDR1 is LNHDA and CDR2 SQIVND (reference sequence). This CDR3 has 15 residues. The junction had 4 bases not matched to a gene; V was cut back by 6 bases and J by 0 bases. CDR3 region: CASRRDRTSGNTIYF. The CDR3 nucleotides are TGTGCCAGTAGACGGGACAGGACCTCTGGAAACACCATATATTTT.

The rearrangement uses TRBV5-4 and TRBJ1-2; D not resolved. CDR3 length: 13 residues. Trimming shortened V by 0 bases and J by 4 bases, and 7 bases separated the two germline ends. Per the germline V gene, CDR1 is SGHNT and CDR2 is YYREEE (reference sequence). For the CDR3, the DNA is TGTGCCAGCAGCTTGGGGCCCACCTATGGCTACACCTTC. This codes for CASSLGPTYGYTF.

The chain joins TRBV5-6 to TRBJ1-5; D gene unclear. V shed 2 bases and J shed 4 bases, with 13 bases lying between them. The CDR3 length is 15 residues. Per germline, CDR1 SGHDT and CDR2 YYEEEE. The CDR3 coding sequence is TGTGCCAGCAGCTTAAGCGTCCTCCCGAATCAGCCCCAGCATTTT. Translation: CASSLSVLPNQPQHF.

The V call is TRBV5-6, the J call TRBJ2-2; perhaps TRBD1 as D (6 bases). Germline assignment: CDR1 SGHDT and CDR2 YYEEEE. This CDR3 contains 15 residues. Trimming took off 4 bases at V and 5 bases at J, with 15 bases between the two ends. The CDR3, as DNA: TGTGCCAGCAGCCTAACAGGGTCGGAGACCGGGGAGCTGTTTTTT. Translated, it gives CASSLTGSETGELFF.

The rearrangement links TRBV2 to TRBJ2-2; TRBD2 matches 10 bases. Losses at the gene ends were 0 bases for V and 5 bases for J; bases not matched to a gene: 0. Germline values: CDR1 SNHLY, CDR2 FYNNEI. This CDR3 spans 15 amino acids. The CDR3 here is CASSEALAGTGELFF. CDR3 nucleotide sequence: TGTGCCAGCAGTGAAGCACTAGCGGGGACCGGGGAGCTGTTTTTT. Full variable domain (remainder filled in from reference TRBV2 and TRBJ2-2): EPEVTQTPSHQVTQMGQEVILRCVPISNHLYFYWYRQILGQKVEFLVSFYNNEISEKSEIFDDQFSVERPDGSNFTLKIRSTKLEDSAMYFCASSEALAGTGELFFGEGSRLTVL.

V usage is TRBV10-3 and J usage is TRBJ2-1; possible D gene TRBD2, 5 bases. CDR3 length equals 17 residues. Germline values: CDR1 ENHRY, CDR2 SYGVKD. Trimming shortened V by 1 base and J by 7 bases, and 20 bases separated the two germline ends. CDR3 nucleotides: TGTGCCATCAGTGAGTTTGTGGGGAGACCAACTAGGAATGAGCAGTTCTTC. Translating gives CAISEFVGRPTRNEQFF.

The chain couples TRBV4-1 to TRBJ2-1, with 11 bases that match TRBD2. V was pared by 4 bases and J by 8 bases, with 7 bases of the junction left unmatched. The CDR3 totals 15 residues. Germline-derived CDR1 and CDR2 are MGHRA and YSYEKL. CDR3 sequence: CASSLSGRAVDEQFF. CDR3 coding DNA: TGCGCCAGCAGCCTTAGCGGGAGGGCCGTTGATGAGCAGTTCTTC.

The CDR3 DNA follows: TGTGCCAGCAGCCCCGCTGTATTGTGGTTCCGTGGACAGAATAATCAGCCCCAGCATTTT. Protein product: CASSPAVLWFRGQNNQPQHF. This chain connects TRBV6-2 or TRBV6-3 to TRBJ1-5; tentative D call: TRBD1 (6 bases). The V end was cut by 6 bases, the J end by 4 bases, with 31 bases between. Germline CDR1 and CDR2: MNHEY and SVGEGT. The CDR3 is 20 amino acids.

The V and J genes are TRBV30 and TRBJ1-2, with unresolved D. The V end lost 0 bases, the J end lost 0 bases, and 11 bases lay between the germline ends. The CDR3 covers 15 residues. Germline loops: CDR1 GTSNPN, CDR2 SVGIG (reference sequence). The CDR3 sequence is CAWSVGAFPNYGYTF. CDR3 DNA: TGTGCCTGGAGTGTCGGAGCTTTCCCTAACTATGGCTACACCTTC. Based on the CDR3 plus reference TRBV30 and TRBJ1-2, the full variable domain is SQTIHQWPATLVQPVGSPLSLECTVEGTSNPNLYWYRQAAGRGLQLLFYSVGIGQISSEVPQNLSASRPQDRQFILSSKKLLLSDSGFYLCAWSVGAFPNYGYTFGSGTRLTVV.

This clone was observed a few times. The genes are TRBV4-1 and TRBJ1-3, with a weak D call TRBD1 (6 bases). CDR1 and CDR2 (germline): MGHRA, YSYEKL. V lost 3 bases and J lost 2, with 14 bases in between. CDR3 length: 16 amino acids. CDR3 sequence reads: CASSHVTGSAGNTIYF. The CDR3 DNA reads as TGCGCCAGCAGCCACGTTACAGGGTCGGCTGGAAACACCATATATTTT.

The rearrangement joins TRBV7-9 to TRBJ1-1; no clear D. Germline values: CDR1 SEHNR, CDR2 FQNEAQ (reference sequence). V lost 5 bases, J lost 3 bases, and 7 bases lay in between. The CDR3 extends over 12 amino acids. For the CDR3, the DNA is TGTGCCAGCAGCGGCTTATACACTGAAGCTTTCTTT. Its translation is CASSGLYTEAFF.

CDR3 loop: CASLTANYGYTF. The DNA for the CDR3 is TGTGCCAGCCTAACAGCTAACTATGGCTACACCTTC. The chain recombines TRBV28 with TRBJ1-2; D not certain. Germline CDR1 reads MDHEN; CDR2 reads SYDVKM. The germline V and J ends were trimmed by 8 bases and 0 bases, with 7 bases remaining between them. The CDR3 has 12 amino acids.

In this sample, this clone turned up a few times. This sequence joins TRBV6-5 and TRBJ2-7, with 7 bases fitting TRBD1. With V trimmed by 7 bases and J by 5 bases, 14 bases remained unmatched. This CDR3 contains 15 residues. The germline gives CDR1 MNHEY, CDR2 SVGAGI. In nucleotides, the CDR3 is TGTGCCAGCACCCGCCAAAACAGGGGTCGGGACGAGCAGTACTTC. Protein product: CASTRQNRGRDEQYF.

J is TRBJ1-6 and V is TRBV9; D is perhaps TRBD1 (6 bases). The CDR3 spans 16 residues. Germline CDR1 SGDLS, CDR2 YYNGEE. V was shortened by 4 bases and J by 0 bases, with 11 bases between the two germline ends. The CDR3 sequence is CASSTGQSSYNSPLHF. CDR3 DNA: TGTGCCAGCAGCACAGGACAGAGCTCCTATAATTCACCCCTCCACTTT.

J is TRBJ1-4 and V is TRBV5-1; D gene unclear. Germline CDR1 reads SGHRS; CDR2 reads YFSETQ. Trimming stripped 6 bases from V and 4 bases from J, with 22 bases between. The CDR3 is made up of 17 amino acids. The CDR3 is CASTRSLGGQRNEKLFF. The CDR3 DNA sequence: TGCGCCAGCACCAGAAGTCTGGGCGGGCAGCGTAATGAAAAACTGTTTTTT.

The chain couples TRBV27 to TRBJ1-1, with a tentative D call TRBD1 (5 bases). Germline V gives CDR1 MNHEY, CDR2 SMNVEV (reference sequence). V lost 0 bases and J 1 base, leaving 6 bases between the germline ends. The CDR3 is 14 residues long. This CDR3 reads CASSLSGGNTEAFF. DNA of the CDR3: TGTGCCAGCAGTTTATCCGGGGGGAACACTGAAGCTTTCTTT.

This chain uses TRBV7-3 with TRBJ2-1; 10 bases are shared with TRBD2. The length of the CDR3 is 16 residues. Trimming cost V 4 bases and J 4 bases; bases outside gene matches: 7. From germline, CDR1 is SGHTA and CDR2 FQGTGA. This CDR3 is CASSSRTSGVYNEQFF. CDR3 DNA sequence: TGTGCCAGCAGCTCTCGGACTAGCGGAGTTTACAATGAGCAGTTCTTC.

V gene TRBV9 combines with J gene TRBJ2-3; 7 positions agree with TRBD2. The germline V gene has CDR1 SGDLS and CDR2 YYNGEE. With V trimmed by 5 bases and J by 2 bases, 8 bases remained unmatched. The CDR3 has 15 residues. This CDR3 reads CASRWGDYPTDTQYF. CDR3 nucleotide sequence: TGTGCCAGCAGATGGGGGGACTACCCCACAGATACGCAGTATTTT. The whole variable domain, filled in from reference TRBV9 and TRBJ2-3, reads DSGVTQTPKHLITATGQRVTLRCSPRSGDLSVYWYQQSLDQGLQFLIQYYNGEERAKGNILERFSAQQFPDLHSELNLSSLELGDSALYFCASRWGDYPTDTQYFGPGTRLTVL.

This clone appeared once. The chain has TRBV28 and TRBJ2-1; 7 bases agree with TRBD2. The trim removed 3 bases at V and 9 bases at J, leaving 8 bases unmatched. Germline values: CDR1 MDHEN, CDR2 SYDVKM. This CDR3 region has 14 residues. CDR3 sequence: CASSLRRERGEQFF. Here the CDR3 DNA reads TGTGCCAGCAGTTTGCGGCGGGAGCGAGGTGAGCAGTTCTTC.

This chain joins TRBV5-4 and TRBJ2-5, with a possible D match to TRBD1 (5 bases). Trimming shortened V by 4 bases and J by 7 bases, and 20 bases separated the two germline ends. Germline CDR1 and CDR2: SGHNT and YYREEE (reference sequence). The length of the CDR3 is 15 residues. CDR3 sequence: CASSPQGHPQGTQYF. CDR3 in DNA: TGTGCCAGCAGCCCGCAAGGACATCCTCAGGGGACCCAGTACTTC.

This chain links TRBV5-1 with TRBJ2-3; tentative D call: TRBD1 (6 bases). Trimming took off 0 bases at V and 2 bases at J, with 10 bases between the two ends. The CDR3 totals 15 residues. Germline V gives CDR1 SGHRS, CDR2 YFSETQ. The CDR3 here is CASSLGTASTDTQYF. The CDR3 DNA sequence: TGCGCCAGCAGCTTGGGGACAGCTTCCACAGATACGCAGTATTTT.

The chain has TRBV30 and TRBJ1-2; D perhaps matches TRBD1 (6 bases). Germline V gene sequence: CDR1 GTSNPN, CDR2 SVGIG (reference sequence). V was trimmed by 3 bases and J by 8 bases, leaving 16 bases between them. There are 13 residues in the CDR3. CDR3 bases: TGTGCCTGGAGCTCCAACAGGGTGAGCGGCTACACCTTC. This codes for CAWSSNRVSGYTF.

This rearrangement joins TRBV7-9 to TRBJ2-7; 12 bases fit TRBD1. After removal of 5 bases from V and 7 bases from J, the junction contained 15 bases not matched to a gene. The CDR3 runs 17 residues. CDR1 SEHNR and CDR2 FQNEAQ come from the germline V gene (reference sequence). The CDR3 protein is CASSPFLPGQGASEQYF. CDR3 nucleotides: TGTGCCAGCAGCCCCTTCCTACCGGGACAGGGGGCCAGTGAGCAGTACTTC.